The 15 T cell receptor beta chains presented below share a single source sample, sequenced in a study of cytotoxic CD8 clonotypes in ibrutinib-treated CLL. TCRdb keeps only in-frame clones here, not all; method: immunoSEQ multiplex PCR. Of fewer than 400,000 clones listed, 60% to 80% were seen once; the top ten hold roughly 6%. The source material was PBMCs, sampled after 36 months of ibrutinib treatment. The receptor source for this set is a human donor with chronic lymphocytic leukemia.

This clone was detected only a few times. This sequence joins TRBV18 and TRBJ2-5; no definite D call. Trimming cost V 2 bases and J 5 bases, with 9 bases left between them. The CDR3 extends over 13 amino acids. The V gene's germline CDR1 is KGHSH and CDR2 LQKENI. This CDR3 reads CASSPTSSETQYF. In DNA, the CDR3 is TGTGCCAGCTCACCAACCAGCTCGGAGACCCAGTACTTC.

The chain links TRBV4-1 to TRBJ1-2, with a tentative D call TRBD1 (6 bases). Germline CDR1 and CDR2: MGHRA and YSYEKL. This CDR3 comprises 15 residues. V lost 0 bases to trimming and J lost 4 bases, with 12 bases between them. Here the CDR3 DNA reads TGCGCCAGCAGCCAAGAGGGGGGCAGGGCCTATGGCTACACCTTC. As protein: CASSQEGGRAYGYTF.

The chain carries TRBV15 and TRBJ1-2; a weak D match, TRBD1 (5 bases). The germline V gene encodes CDR1 LNHNV and CDR2 YYDKDF (reference sequence). The V end lost 3 bases, the J end lost 1 base, and 12 bases lay between the germline ends. This CDR3 spans 15 amino acids. The DNA for the CDR3 is TGTGCCACCAGCAGGGACATCCGATATAACTATGGCTACACCTTC. Amino acid sequence: CATSRDIRYNYGYTF.

The J gene is TRBJ1-5, the V gene TRBV5-1; no firm D call. The CDR3 sequence is 13 residues long. Germline-derived CDR1 and CDR2 are SGHRS and YFSETQ. V was trimmed by 1 base and J by 5 bases, leaving 7 bases between them. The CDR3 DNA reads as TGCGCCAGCAGCTTGAGAGGCTATCAGCCCCAGCATTTT. This sequence encodes CASSLRGYQPQHF.

The chain carries TRBV27 and TRBJ2-7, with 9 bases aligning to TRBD2. The ends lost 7 bases at V and 6 bases at J; junction bases unmatched: 7. The CDR3 is made up of 13 amino acids. Germline CDR1 reads MNHEY; CDR2 reads SMNVEV (reference sequence). This CDR3 is CASTGAGGREQYF. As DNA, the CDR3 is TGTGCCAGCACAGGAGCGGGAGGCCGCGAGCAGTACTTC.

J is TRBJ1-4 and V is TRBV9; possible D gene TRBD1, 5 bases. The germline V and J ends were trimmed by 4 bases and 4 bases, with 17 bases remaining between them. The germline CDR1 and CDR2 sequences are SGDLS and YYNGEE. CDR3 length: 16 residues. The CDR3 reads CASSISPTGYNEKLFF. CDR3 coding DNA: TGTGCCAGCAGCATATCCCCAACAGGATATAATGAAAAACTGTTTTTT.

DNA of the CDR3: TGTGCCAGCAGTTACTTCGGGGGTGCCTACGAGCAGTACTTC. Translating it yields CASSYFGGAYEQYF. J is TRBJ2-7 and V is TRBV6-5; weak D call: TRBD2 (6 bases). V was cut by 1 base and J by 2 bases, with 9 bases left in between. Germline loops: CDR1 MNHEY, CDR2 SVGAGI. This CDR3 spans 14 amino acids.

V is TRBV4-1 and J is TRBJ2-1; D unclear. Germline loops: CDR1 MGHRA, CDR2 YSYEKL. The CDR3 is made up of 13 amino acids. V was shortened by 6 bases and J by 6 bases, with 12 bases between the two germline ends. CDR3 in DNA: TGCGCCAGCAGTGCCGTGGTGGTCAATGAGCAGTTCTTC. Residues: CASSAVVVNEQFF.

CDR3 amino acids: CSVDDSSGSSYNEQFF. In DNA, the CDR3 is TGCAGCGTTGATGACTCTAGCGGGAGCTCCTACAATGAGCAGTTCTTC. The V call is TRBV29-1, the J call TRBJ2-1; 10 bases map to TRBD2. Germline V gives CDR1 SQVTM, CDR2 ANQGSEA. Trimming at V came to 3 bases and at J to 0 bases, leaving 5 bases not matched to a gene. CDR3 length: 16 residues.

This chain uses TRBV21-1 with TRBJ2-7; the D call of TRBD1 is as the table states it, not checked on the DNA. TRBV21-1 is assigned pseudogene status. The CDR3 covers 16 residues. CDR3 bases: TGTGCCAGCAGCAAAGCCATGTCCAGTTCTCACTACGAGCAGTACTTC. Amino acids: CASSKAMSSSHYEQYF.

With regard to this clone: The sample contains more than one DNA sequence encoding this CDR3. The CDR3 coding sequence is TGTGCCAGCAGCTTAGTCAGGGGTCCTTACGAGCAGTACTTC. It codes for CASSLVRGPYEQYF. The chain has TRBV11-2 and TRBJ2-7, with D maybe TRBD1 (6 bases). CDR1 and CDR2 (germline): SGHAT, FQNNGV. The CDR3 consists of 14 residues. V gave up 1 base and J gave up 4 bases, with 11 bases separating them.

The chain links TRBV7-8 to TRBJ2-2; 8 bases align to TRBD2. CDR3 length: 17 amino acids. The V gene's germline CDR1 is SGHVS and CDR2 FQNEAQ. V shed 5 bases, J shed 10 bases, and the junction held 18 bases outside the gene matches. The CDR3 nucleotides read TGTGCCAGCAGCGTGCGACTAGCGCGGACTTCCCTGACGGAGCTGTTTTTT. It translates to CASSVRLARTSLTELFF.

This clone was observed a handful of times. The sample contains more than one DNA sequence encoding this CDR3. This chain uses TRBV5-1 with TRBJ2-3; D is ambiguous. Trimming shortened V by 4 bases and J by 2 bases, and 5 bases separated the two germline ends. The CDR3 sequence is 12 residues long. Germline CDR1 is SGHRS and CDR2 is YFSETQ. The CDR3 bases are TGCGCCAGCAGCATTTCCACAGATACGCAGTATTTT. It translates to CASSISTDTQYF.

The J gene is TRBJ2-7, the V gene TRBV6-5; perhaps TRBD1 as D (6 bases). This CDR3 region has 13 residues. Trimming left V 8 bases short and J 0 bases short, with 11 bases between. Germline V gives CDR1 MNHEY, CDR2 SVGAGI. As DNA, the CDR3 is TGTGCCAGCGCCCGGGACATCTCCTACGAGCAGTACTTC. Translating it yields CASARDISYEQYF.

This sequence joins TRBV29-1 and TRBJ2-7; TRBD1 matches at 9 bases. Germline trimming cut 0 bases from V and 3 bases from J; bases unmatched to any gene: 6. The germline CDR1 and CDR2 sequences are SQVTM and ANQGSEA. The CDR3 covers 15 residues. The CDR3, as DNA: TGCAGCGTTGAAGACGCGGGACAGGGATTCTACGAGCAGTACTTC. As protein: CSVEDAGQGFYEQYF.